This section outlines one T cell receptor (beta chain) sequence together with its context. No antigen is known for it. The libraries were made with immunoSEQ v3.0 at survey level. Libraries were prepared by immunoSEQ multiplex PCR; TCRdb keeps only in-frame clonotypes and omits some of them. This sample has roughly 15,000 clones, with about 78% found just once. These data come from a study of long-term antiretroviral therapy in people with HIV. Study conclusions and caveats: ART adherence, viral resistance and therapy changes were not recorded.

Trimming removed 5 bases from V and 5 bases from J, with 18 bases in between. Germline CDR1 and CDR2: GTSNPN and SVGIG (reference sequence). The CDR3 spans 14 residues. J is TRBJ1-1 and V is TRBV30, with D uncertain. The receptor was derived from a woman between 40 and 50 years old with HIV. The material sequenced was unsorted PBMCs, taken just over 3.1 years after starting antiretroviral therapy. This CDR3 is CAWDFGEGLTEAFF. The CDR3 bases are TGTGCCTGGGATTTTGGGGAAGGGCTGACTGAAGCTTTCTTT. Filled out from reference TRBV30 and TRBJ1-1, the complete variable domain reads SQTIHQWPATLVQPVGSPLSLECTVEGTSNPNLYWYRQAAGRGLQLLFYSVGIGQISSEVPQNLSASRPQDRQFILSSKKLLLSDSGFYLCAWDFGEGLTEAFFGQGTRLTVV.